A single sample is the source of the 27 T cell receptor beta chains below, sequenced in a study of T-cell memory formation after mild COVID-19. TCRdb re-called the 5' RACE reads through MiXCR, storing one row per CDR3 protein. Of roughly 130,000 distinct CDR3 sequences in the sample, 15% to 20% are singletons; the top ten hold 5% to 5.5%. The specimen sequenced was PBMCs or a T cell subset sorted from them (not recorded which). The receptor set was obtained from a man younger than 30 who had mild COVID-19 (a few samples of this study predate the infection). Cell type and time point are not known.

The gene calls are TRBV6-5 and TRBJ2-3; D is perhaps TRBD2 (6 bases). The ends were cut back, 5 bases at V and 7 bases at J, with 22 bases in the middle. Germline values: CDR1 MNHEY, CDR2 SVGAGI. The CDR3 totals 16 residues. CDR3 nucleotides: TGTGCCAGCAGTCTCGCGGGACGTCAAGGGAAATATACGCAGTATTTT. Protein: CASSLAGRQGKYTQYF.

V usage is TRBV5-1 and J usage is TRBJ2-2; 8 positions match TRBD1. With V trimmed by 4 bases and J by 5 bases, 13 bases remained unmatched. CDR1 is SGHRS, CDR2 YFSETQ, per germline. This CDR3 contains 17 residues. The CDR3 sequence is CASSPGPGTGHTGELFF. Here the CDR3 DNA reads TGCGCCAGCAGCCCGGGACCCGGGACAGGACATACCGGGGAGCTGTTTTTT. The full variable domain, rest sourced from reference TRBV5-1 and TRBJ2-2, is KAGVTQTPRYLIKTRGQQVTLSCSPISGHRSVSWYQQTPGQGLQFLFEYFSETQRNKGNFPGRFSGRQFSNSRSEMNVSTLELGDSALYLCASSPGPGTGHTGELFFGEGSRLTVL.

This clonotype was detected once. This rearrangement joins TRBV23-1 to TRBJ1-1; D is ambiguous. TRBV23-1 is designated an ORF whose function remains uncertain. The CDR3 covers 11 residues. V lost 11 bases, J lost 5 bases, and 12 bases lay in between. CDR3 loop: CAPTTPTEAFF. Written as DNA, the CDR3 is TGCGCCCCCACGACCCCAACTGAAGCTTTCTTT.

This chain connects TRBV20-1 to TRBJ2-3, with 7 nucleotides matching TRBD1. The V gene end was trimmed by 5 bases and the J gene end by 2 bases; junction bases not matched to a gene: 7. This CDR3 spans 14 amino acids. Germline V lookup: CDR1 DFQATT, CDR2 SNEGSKA (reference sequence). CDR3 sequence: CSALDRADTDTQYF. The DNA for the CDR3 is TGCAGTGCTTTAGACAGGGCAGACACAGATACGCAGTATTTT.

As DNA, the CDR3 is TGTGCCAGCTCACCACGGACAGGGGGAAATAATCGCTACACCTTC. This sequence encodes CASSPRTGGNNRYTF. This chain joins TRBV18 and TRBJ1-2; 10 bases are shared with TRBD1. The J segment lost 9 bases and the V segment lost 1 base, leaving 8 bases of the junction unmatched. Germline CDR1 reads KGHSH; CDR2 reads LQKENI. The CDR3 covers 15 residues.

This clonotype was detected only a few times. The chain combines TRBV5-6 with TRBJ2-3; D call uncertain. Between the trimmed V and J ends, which lost 4 bases and 4 bases, there was a span of 10 bases. Germline V CDR1 and CDR2: SGHDT, YYEEEE. The CDR3 runs to 13 residues. This CDR3 reads CASSGGLADTQYF. The CDR3 coding sequence is TGTGCCAGCAGCGGCGGTCTCGCAGATACGCAGTATTTT. Combining the CDR3 with reference TRBV5-6 and TRBJ2-3 gives the whole variable domain DAGVTQSPTHLIKTRGQQVTLRCSPKSGHDTVSWYQQALGQGPQFIFQYYEEEERQRGNFPDRFSGHQFPNYSSELNVNALLLGDSALYLCASSGGLADTQYFGPGTRLTVL.

The chain employs TRBV9 and TRBJ2-3, with 8 bases that match TRBD1. This CDR3 has 14 residues. Germline values: CDR1 SGDLS, CDR2 YYNGEE. The J segment lost 6 bases and the V segment lost 1 base, leaving 4 bases of the junction unmatched. The CDR3, as DNA: TGTGCCAGCAGCGTAATTGGACAGGGCGATACGCAGTATTTT. It is translated as CASSVIGQGDTQYF.

This clonotype appeared a few times. The chain recombines TRBV30 with TRBJ2-5, with D possibly being TRBD2 (6 bases). With 5 bases removed from V and 7 bases from J, the gap between germline ends came to 17 bases. CDR1 and CDR2 from the germline V gene are GTSNPN and SVGIG (reference sequence). The CDR3 runs 13 residues. CDR3 bases: TGTGCCTGGGGGGACTCCCACCCGGGGACCCAGTACTTC. Translating gives CAWGDSHPGTQYF.

The CDR3 region has the DNA TGTGCCAGCAGCCAAGATCGGACCCAGGAGACCCAGTACTTC. Its translation: CASSQDRTQETQYF. This chain links TRBV4-2 with TRBJ2-5; no definite D call. CDR3 size: 14 residues. The V and J ends lost 0 bases and 5 bases respectively, with 10 bases between them. CDR1 LGHNA and CDR2 YNFKEQ come from the germline V gene.

There are a few counts of this clonotype. J is TRBJ2-5 and V is TRBV24-1; TRBD1 aligns across 9 bases. V dropped 5 bases and J dropped 0; count of bases not matched to a gene: 3. CDR3 length equals 15 residues. The germline gives CDR1 KGHDR, CDR2 SFDVKD. CDR3 protein: CATSARTGDQETQYF. For the CDR3, the DNA is TGTGCCACCAGTGCTCGGACAGGGGACCAAGAGACCCAGTACTTC.

The rearrangement joins TRBV9 to TRBJ1-4, with no clear D. V dropped 2 bases and J dropped 6 bases, with 11 bases sitting between them. This CDR3 is built from 14 residues. Germline V gene lookup returns CDR1 SGDLS and CDR2 YYNGEE. CDR3 sequence reads: CASSVTGSHEKLFF. Here the CDR3 DNA reads TGTGCCAGCAGCGTTACCGGGTCGCATGAAAAACTGTTTTTT.

There are a few counts of this clonotype. This rearrangement joins TRBV5-1 to TRBJ2-5; TRBD2 aligns across 9 bases. Germline values: CDR1 SGHRS, CDR2 YFSETQ. This CDR3 is built from 15 residues. The junction had 6 bases not matched to a gene; V was cut back by 4 bases and J by 2 bases. The CDR3 here is CASSVTSGIQETQYF. The DNA for the CDR3 is TGCGCCAGCAGCGTGACTAGCGGAATTCAAGAGACCCAGTACTTC. Together with reference TRBV5-1 and TRBJ2-5, the CDR3 gives the full variable domain: KAGVTQTPRYLIKTRGQQVTLSCSPISGHRSVSWYQQTPGQGLQFLFEYFSETQRNKGNFPGRFSGRQFSNSRSEMNVSTLELGDSALYLCASSVTSGIQETQYFGPGTRLLVL.

V gene TRBV18 combines with J gene TRBJ2-3, with a tentative D call TRBD1 (5 bases). The germline CDR1 and CDR2 sequences are KGHSH and LQKENI. V was pared by 0 bases and J by 2 bases, with 6 bases between. The CDR3 spans 14 residues. DNA of the CDR3: TGTGCCAGCTCACCACCACAGGCCACAGATACGCAGTATTTT. It specifies CASSPPQATDTQYF.

The chain has TRBV20-1 and TRBJ2-5, with D unresolved. This CDR3 comprises 10 residues. Germline loops: CDR1 DFQATT, CDR2 SNEGSKA (reference sequence). Trimming removed 6 bases at V and 5 bases at J, with 7 bases between. The CDR3 sequence is CSALRETQYF. Written as DNA, the CDR3 is TGCAGTGCGCTTAGGGAGACCCAGTACTTC.

This chain connects TRBV6-2 or TRBV6-3 to TRBJ1-1; D may be TRBD1 (5 bases). CDR3 size: 15 residues. Between the trimmed V and J ends, which lost 6 bases and 4 bases, there was a span of 18 bases. CDR1 and CDR2 from the germline V gene are MNHEY and SVGEGT. The CDR3 DNA sequence: TGTGCCAGCAGCGACAGTCCCCGCGACGGCACTGAAGCTTTCTTT. Protein: CASSDSPRDGTEAFF.

This clonotype appeared many times. This chain connects TRBV4-3 to TRBJ2-3, with D possibly matching TRBD2 (6 bases). Germline V lookup: CDR1 LGHNA, CDR2 YSLEER. V lost 0 bases to trimming and J lost 0 bases, with 13 bases between them. The CDR3 is 17 amino acids. Here the CDR3 DNA reads TGCGCCAGCAGCCAAGAGTGGTCGGGAGCTAGCACAGATACGCAGTATTTT. Amino acids: CASSQEWSGASTDTQYF.

The chain combines TRBV12-3 or TRBV12-4 with TRBJ2-3; D is ambiguous. The CDR3 has 12 amino acids. With 4 bases removed from V and 5 bases from J, the gap between germline ends came to 7 bases. CDR3 protein: CASSSPRDTQYF. CDR3 DNA: TGTGCCAGCAGTTCCCCCCGAGATACGCAGTATTTT.

This chain uses TRBV5-1 with TRBJ2-3; no clear D. The V gene's germline CDR1 is SGHRS and CDR2 YFSETQ. The V gene lost 0 bases and the J gene lost 4 bases, with 21 bases spanning the gap. The CDR3 runs to 18 residues. Here the CDR3 reads CASSLARRSDVEADTQYF. DNA for the CDR3: TGCGCCAGCAGCTTGGCCCGCAGGTCCGACGTCGAGGCAGATACGCAGTATTTT. Supplemented by reference TRBV5-1 and TRBJ2-3, the full variable domain reads KAGVTQTPRYLIKTRGQQVTLSCSPISGHRSVSWYQQTPGQGLQFLFEYFSETQRNKGNFPGRFSGRQFSNSRSEMNVSTLELGDSALYLCASSLARRSDVEADTQYFGPGTRLTVL.

This CDR3 reads CASSLAAGRVYEQYV. CDR3 DNA sequence: TGCGCCAGCAGCTTGGCGGCGGGGAGAGTCTACGAGCAGTACGTC. The V and J genes are TRBV5-1 and TRBJ2-7; D may be TRBD2 (6 bases). V lost 0 bases, J lost 3 bases, and 13 bases lay in between. From germline, CDR1 is SGHRS and CDR2 YFSETQ. The CDR3 covers 15 residues.

This clonotype was observed a handful of times. This chain uses TRBV7-2 with TRBJ2-3, with 7 bases matching TRBD2. Trimming cost V 6 bases and J 4 bases; bases outside gene matches: 4. The CDR3 loop spans 13 amino acids. Germline V gene data show CDR1 as SGHTA and CDR2 as FQGNSA. CDR3 DNA sequence: TGTGCCAGCAGTACGGGGGGTCCAGATACGCAGTATTTT. Its protein is CASSTGGPDTQYF.

The rearrangement joins TRBV5-1 to TRBJ2-5; D unclear. The CDR3 consists of 14 residues. Between the trimmed V and J ends, which lost 0 bases and 1 base, there was a span of 7 bases. Germline V gene lookup returns CDR1 SGHRS and CDR2 YFSETQ. The CDR3 DNA is TGCGCCAGCAGCTTGGGATCCGCCCAAGAGACCCAGTACTTC. Residues: CASSLGSAQETQYF.

This clonotype showed up just a few times. V is TRBV29-1 and J is TRBJ2-7, with 7 bases matching TRBD1. The ends lost 2 bases at V and 3 bases at J; junction bases unmatched: 7. The CDR3 sequence is 14 residues long. CDR1 is SQVTM, CDR2 ANQGSEA, per germline. CDR3 DNA: TGCAGCGTTGAAAAGACAGGGCCTATCTACGAGCAGTACTTC. Translation: CSVEKTGPIYEQYF.

There are a few counts of this clonotype. The V and J genes are TRBV5-1 and TRBJ2-3, with D perhaps matching TRBD2 (5 bases). The germline V gene encodes CDR1 SGHRS and CDR2 YFSETQ. The CDR3 is made up of 14 amino acids. Trimming left V 3 bases short and J 0 bases short, with 8 bases between. The CDR3 reads CASSSRTSTDTQYF. The CDR3 DNA is TGCGCCAGCAGCTCCCGGACTAGCACAGATACGCAGTATTTT.

This clonotype has just one count. The V call is TRBV18, the J call TRBJ1-3; D not resolved. Trimming took 5 bases from V and 0 from J, leaving 17 bases between them. Looked up from germline, CDR1 is KGHSH and CDR2 is LQKENI. The CDR3 loop spans 17 amino acids. CDR3 residues: CASSFQSNTASGNTIYF. In DNA, the CDR3 is TGTGCCAGCTCATTTCAAAGTAACACGGCCTCTGGAAACACCATATATTTT.

The rearrangement links TRBV5-1 to TRBJ2-7, with 9 nucleotides matching TRBD1. Germline V gene data show CDR1 as SGHRS and CDR2 as YFSETQ. V shed 5 bases, J shed 2 bases, and the junction held 5 bases outside the gene matches. The CDR3 runs 14 residues. The CDR3 coding sequence is TGCGCCAGCAGGGCCGGGACAGGGACCTACGAGCAGTACTTC. Its translation is CASRAGTGTYEQYF.

The table lists this clonotype with a few counts. This chain links TRBV7-8 with TRBJ2-5; no clear D gene. The V end was cut by 3 bases, the J end by 2 bases, with 7 bases between. Germline loops: CDR1 SGHVS, CDR2 FQNEAQ. This CDR3 has 13 residues. This CDR3 is CASSFGPQETQYF. CDR3 in DNA: TGTGCCAGCAGCTTTGGCCCACAAGAGACCCAGTACTTC.

The chain links TRBV18 to TRBJ2-7; possible D gene TRBD1, 6 bases. This CDR3 has 14 residues. The V end lost 3 bases, the J end lost 3 bases, and 12 bases lay between the germline ends. CDR1 KGHSH and CDR2 LQKENI come from the germline V gene. The CDR3 sequence: CASSPLQGFYEQYV. The CDR3 DNA reads TGTGCCAGCTCACCTCTACAGGGATTCTACGAGCAGTACGTC.